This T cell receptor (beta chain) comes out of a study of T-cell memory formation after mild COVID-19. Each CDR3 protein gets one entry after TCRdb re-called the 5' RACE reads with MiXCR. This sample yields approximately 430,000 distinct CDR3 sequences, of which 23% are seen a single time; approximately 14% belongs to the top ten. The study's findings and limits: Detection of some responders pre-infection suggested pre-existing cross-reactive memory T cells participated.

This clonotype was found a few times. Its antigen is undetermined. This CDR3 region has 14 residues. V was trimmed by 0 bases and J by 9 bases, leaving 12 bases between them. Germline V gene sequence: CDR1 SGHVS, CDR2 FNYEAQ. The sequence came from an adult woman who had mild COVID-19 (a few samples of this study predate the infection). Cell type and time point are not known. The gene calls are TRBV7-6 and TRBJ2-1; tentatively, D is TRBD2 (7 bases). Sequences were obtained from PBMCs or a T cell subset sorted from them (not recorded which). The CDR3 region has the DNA TGTGCCAGCAGCTTAGCGGGGGGGCTTAGTGAGCAGTTCTTC. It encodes CASSLAGGLSEQFF.